This T cell receptor (beta chain) is from a study of blood T cell repertoires in COVID-19. CDR1 SEHNR and CDR2 FQNEAQ come from the germline V gene (reference sequence). Trimming cost V 5 bases and J 7 bases; bases outside gene matches: 16. CDR3 length: 17 residues. Generated by immunoSEQ multiplex PCR, the TCRdb table keeps only in-frame clones and is missing some. The table has some 240,000 clones, approximately 88% seen once; the top ten hold around 3.1%. The chain couples TRBV7-9 to TRBJ2-1, with 8 bases identical to TRBD1. The sample taken for sequencing was PBMCs or T cells enriched from blood (not recorded which). This TCR was sampled from a woman between 40 and 50 years old who had been exposed to COVID-19. The CDR3 spells CASSPRTGRPRGNEQFF. The CDR3, as DNA: TGTGCCAGCAGCCCAAGGACAGGGAGGCCCAGGGGTAATGAGCAGTTCTTC.